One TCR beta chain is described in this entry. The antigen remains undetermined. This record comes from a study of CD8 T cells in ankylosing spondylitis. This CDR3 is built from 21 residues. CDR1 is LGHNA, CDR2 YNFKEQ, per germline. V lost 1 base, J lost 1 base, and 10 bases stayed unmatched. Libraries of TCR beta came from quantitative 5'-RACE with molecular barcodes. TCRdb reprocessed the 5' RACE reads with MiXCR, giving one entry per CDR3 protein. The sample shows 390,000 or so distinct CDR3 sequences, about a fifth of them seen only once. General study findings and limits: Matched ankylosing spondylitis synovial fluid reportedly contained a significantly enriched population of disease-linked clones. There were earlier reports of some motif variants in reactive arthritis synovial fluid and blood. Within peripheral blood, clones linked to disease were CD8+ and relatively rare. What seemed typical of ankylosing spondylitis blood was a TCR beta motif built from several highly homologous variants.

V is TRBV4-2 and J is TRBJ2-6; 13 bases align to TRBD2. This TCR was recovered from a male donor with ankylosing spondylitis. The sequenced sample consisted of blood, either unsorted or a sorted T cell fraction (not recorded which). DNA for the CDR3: TGTGCCAGCAGCCAAGGTCGACTAGCGGGAGGTCTAAGGTCTGGGGCCAACGTCCTGACTTTC. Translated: CASSQGRLAGGLRSGANVLTF.